This T cell receptor (beta chain) was identified during a study of tumor and adjacent non-tumor tissue in lung cancer. A modified ARM-PCR protocol with three rounds of nested PCR amplified TCRbeta. TCRdb ran MiXCR on the multiplex PCR reads and lists one entry per CDR3 protein. The sample has more than 120,000 distinct CDR3 sequences; roughly 66% are singletons. Ten or more counts support this clonotype. This sample's RNA came from whole unsorted tissue. Germline V gene sequence: CDR1 SGHNT, CDR2 YYREEE (reference sequence). V was shortened by 1 base and J by 6 bases, with 8 bases between the two germline ends. The CDR3 loop spans 12 amino acids.

This TCR was recovered from a man aged 60-69 years with small cell lung cancer. The V gene is TRBV5-4, the J gene TRBJ2-7; no reliable D call. The sample consisted of lung tumor tissue. The CDR3 loop reads CASSLSSGEQYF. The DNA of the CDR3 is TGTGCCAGCAGCTTGTCTTCTGGCGAGCAGTACTTC.